The 4 T cell receptor beta chains below come from one sample, sequenced in a study of blood T cell repertoires in COVID-19. Some clones are missing from TCRdb's copy, which holds only in-frame ones; the method was immunoSEQ multiplex PCR. The sample contains 150,000 to 200,000 clones, roughly 90% of which appear only once. Sequenced: peripheral blood. The origin of the receptors is a man over 45 with acute or convalescent COVID-19.

V usage is TRBV6-2 or TRBV6-3 and J usage is TRBJ2-6, with 9 bases matching TRBD1. Germline V CDR1 and CDR2: MNHEY, SVGEGT. Losses at the gene ends were 0 bases for V and 1 base for J; bases not matched to a gene: 7. The CDR3 contains 19 residues. CDR3 sequence (DNA): TGTGCCAGCAGTTACTCGATGGGACAGGGTTTGTCTGGGGCCAACGTCCTGACTTTC. Amino acids: CASSYSMGQGLSGANVLTF.

This clone showed up just a few times. The chain recombines TRBV9 with TRBJ2-2, with TRBD2 matching 7 bases. Looked up from germline, CDR1 is SGDLS and CDR2 is YYNGEE. The CDR3 spans 18 residues. Trimming cost V 0 bases and J 1 base; bases outside gene matches: 9. CDR3 nucleotide sequence: TGTGCCAGCAGCGTAGAGGCTAGCGGAAGGCTGAACACCGGGGAGCTGTTTTTT. Protein sequence: CASSVEASGRLNTGELFF.

The chain couples TRBV2 to TRBJ1-5; 7 bases align to TRBD1. This CDR3 is built from 14 residues. The germline gives CDR1 SNHLY, CDR2 FYNNEI. The V and J ends lost 6 bases and 4 bases, in that order; junction bases with no gene match: 6. This chain's CDR3 is CASSRDSLNQPQHF. CDR3 in DNA: TGTGCCAGCAGCCGGGACAGTCTGAATCAGCCCCAGCATTTT.

The V gene is TRBV5-3, the J gene TRBJ2-7; 7 positions agree with TRBD2. TRBV5-3 is an open reading frame, and its role is uncertain. The CDR3 length is 18 residues. Trimming took 1 base from V and 0 from J; bases not matched to a gene: 13. CDR3: CARSLLGTMGVSSYEQYV. CDR3 in DNA: TGTGCCAGAAGCTTGTTGGGGACTATGGGGGTAAGCTCCTACGAGCAGTACGTC.